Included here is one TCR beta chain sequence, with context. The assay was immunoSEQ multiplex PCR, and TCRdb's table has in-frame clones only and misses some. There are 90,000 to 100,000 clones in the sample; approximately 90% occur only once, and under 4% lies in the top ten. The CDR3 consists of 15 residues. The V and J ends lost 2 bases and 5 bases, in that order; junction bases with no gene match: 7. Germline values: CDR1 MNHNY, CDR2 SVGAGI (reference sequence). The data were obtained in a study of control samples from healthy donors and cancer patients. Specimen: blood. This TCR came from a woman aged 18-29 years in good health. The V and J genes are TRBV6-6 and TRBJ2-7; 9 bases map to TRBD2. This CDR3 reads CASSYGRGGSDEQYF. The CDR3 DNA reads TGTGCCAGCAGTTACGGGCGGGGGGGCTCAGACGAGCAGTACTTC.